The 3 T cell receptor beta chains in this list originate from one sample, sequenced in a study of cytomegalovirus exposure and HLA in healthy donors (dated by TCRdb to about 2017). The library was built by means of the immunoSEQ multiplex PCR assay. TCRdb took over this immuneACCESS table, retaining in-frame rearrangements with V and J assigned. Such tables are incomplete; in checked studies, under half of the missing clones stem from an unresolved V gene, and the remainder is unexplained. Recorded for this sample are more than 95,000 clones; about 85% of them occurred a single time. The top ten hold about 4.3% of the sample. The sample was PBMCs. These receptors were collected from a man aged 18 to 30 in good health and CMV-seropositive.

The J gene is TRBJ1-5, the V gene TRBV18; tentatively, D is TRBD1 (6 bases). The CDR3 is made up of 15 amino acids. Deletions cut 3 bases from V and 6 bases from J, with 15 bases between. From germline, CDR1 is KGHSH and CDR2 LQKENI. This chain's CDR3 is CASSPSQGSGQPQHF. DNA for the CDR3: TGTGCCAGCTCACCCTCGCAGGGGAGTGGTCAGCCCCAGCATTTT.

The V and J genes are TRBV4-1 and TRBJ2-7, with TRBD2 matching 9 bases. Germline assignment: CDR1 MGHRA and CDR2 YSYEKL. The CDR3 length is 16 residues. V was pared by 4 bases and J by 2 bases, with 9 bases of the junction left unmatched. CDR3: CASSLTIAGEPYEQYF. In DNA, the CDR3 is TGCGCCAGCAGCCTTACCATAGCGGGGGAACCCTACGAGCAGTACTTC.

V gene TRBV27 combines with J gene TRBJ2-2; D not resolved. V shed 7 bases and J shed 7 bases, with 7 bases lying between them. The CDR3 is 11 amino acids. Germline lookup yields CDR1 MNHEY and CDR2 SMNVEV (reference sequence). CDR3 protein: CASMSVGELFF. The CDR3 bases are TGTGCCAGCATGTCGGTCGGGGAGCTGTTTTTT.